The clone carrying this TCR beta chain appeared a single time. The target antigen is unknown. The data were taken from a study of tumor-infiltrating lymphocytes in localized non-small cell lung cancer. Broader study findings: Only some patients had TCR sequencing, depending on available tissue.

The CDR3 has 15 amino acids. Germline values: CDR1 GTSNPN, CDR2 SVGIG (reference sequence). Trimming pared 3 bases from V and 3 bases from J, leaving 16 bases between. Profiling relied on immunoSEQ multiplex PCR, and the TCRdb table lists in-frame clones only, not all of them. The table includes 7,000 to 9,500 clones, roughly three quarters detected once. Material: uninvolved lung tissue not adjacent to the tumor. This TCR was recovered from a human donor with non-small cell lung cancer. The chain uses TRBV30 and TRBJ2-3; D assignment may be TRBD1 or TRBD2 (5 bases each). The CDR3 DNA reads as TGTGCCTGGAGCCGGGACGGCCGGTCGACAGATACGCAGTATTTT. Protein: CAWSRDGRSTDTQYF.